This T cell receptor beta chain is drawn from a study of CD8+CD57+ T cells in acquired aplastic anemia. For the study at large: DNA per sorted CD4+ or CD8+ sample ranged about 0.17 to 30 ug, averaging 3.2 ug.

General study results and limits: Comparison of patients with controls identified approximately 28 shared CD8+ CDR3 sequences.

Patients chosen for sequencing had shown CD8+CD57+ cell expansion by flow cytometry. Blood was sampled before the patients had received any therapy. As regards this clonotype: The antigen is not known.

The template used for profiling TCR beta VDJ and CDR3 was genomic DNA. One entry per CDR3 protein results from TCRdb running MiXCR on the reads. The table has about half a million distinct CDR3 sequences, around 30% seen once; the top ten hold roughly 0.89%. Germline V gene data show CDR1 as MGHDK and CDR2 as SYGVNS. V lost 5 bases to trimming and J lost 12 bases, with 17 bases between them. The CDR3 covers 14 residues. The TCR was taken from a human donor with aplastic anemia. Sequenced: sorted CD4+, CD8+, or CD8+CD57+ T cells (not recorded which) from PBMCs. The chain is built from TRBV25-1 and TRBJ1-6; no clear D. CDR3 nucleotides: TGTGCCAGCAGTTTTACGGGGATTCGGGGACCCCTCCACTTT. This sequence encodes CASSFTGIRGPLHF.